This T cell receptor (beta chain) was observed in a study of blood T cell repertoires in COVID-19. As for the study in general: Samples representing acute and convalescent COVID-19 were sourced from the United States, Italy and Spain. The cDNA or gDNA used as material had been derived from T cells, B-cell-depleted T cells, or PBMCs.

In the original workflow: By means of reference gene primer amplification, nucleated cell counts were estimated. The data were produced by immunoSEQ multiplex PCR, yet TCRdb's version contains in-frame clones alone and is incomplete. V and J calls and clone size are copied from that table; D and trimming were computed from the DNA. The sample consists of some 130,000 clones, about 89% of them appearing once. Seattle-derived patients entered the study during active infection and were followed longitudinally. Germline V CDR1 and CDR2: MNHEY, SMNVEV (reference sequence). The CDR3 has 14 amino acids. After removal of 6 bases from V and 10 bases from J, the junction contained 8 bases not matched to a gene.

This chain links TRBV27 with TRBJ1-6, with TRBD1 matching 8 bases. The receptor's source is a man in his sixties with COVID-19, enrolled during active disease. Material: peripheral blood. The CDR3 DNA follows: TGTGCCAGCAGAGCAGGGGGCGCAGGATCACCCCTCCACTTT. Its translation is CASRAGGAGSPLHF.